A selection of T cell receptor beta chains follows, all from one sample in a study of CD8 T cells in ankylosing spondylitis. Via MiXCR, TCRdb re-called the 5' RACE reads, giving one row per CDR3 protein. The sample has 200,000 to 300,000 distinct CDR3 sequences, more than 25% seen once. Sequencing was carried out using blood, either unsorted or a sorted T cell fraction (not recorded which). These receptors were taken from a male donor with ankylosing spondylitis or in good health (not recorded which). Both conserved end residues are part of each CDR3.

V | CDR3
TRBV6-1 | CASAFGENEKLFF
TRBV5-1 | CASSDIQLRAGELFF
TRBV29-1 | CSVDPSGGLNEQFF
TRBV7-9 | CASSSGTDNSPLHF
TRBV27 | CASSKTGINLSGANVLTF
TRBV18 | CASSPGGPVETQYF
TRBV28 | CASRSSGSGELFF
TRBV4-2 | CASSARDDDNEQFF
TRBV20-1 | CSAREKGGTGAYEQYF
TRBV2 | CASSPMGRGRTEAFF
TRBV3-1 | CASSQDKSAGTQYF
TRBV7-9 | CASSFSRANTEAFF
TRBV5-1 | CASSPEGGTDTQYF
TRBV12-3/TRBV12-4 | CASSPGVGLNTEAFF
TRBV20-1 | CSARDESNSNQPQHF
TRBV29-1 | CSVGGTGGAYEQYF
TRBV12-3/TRBV12-4 | CASSRDYSDTQYF
TRBV4-1 | CASSQDPDLNTEAFF
TRBV4-1 | CASSITGTRLGETQYF
TRBV5-1 | CASSLVGGTYEQYF
TRBV6-1 | CASPSSDSYNEQFF
TRBV6-5 | CASSLAQVTDTQYF
TRBV27 | CASSSPAGGLPEQYF
TRBV20-1 | CSAQTGGGGNQPQHF
TRBV29-1 | CSVGPGGNTGELFF
TRBV7-9 | CASSLVTGVADTQYF
TRBV9 | CASSDHGTGTDTQYF
TRBV7-2 | CASSLAGTGGTF
TRBV20-1 | CSAREGTGGRSGANVLTF
TRBV20-1 | CSARLTEGGYTF
TRBV9 | CASSVVGSPNTGELFF
TRBV25-1 | CASSSGDRDNEQYF
TRBV18 | CASSNGGSYNEQFF
TRBV24-1 | CATSDSGIEQYF
TRBV11-2 | CASSSLRDSSYEQYF
TRBV7-9 | CASSFPGRPATNEKLFF
TRBV15 | CATSRGWNEQYF
TRBV7-9 | CASSSLTSGAADTQYF
TRBV5-1 | CASRQLGQGQETQYF
TRBV20-1 | CSARGITGDADTQYF
TRBV20-1 | CSAGPRLAKNIQYF
TRBV4-1 | CASSHYPGHAEAFF
TRBV7-9 | CASSQVRLSSYNEQFF
TRBV20-1 | CSAPPGQSGDWGKLFF
TRBV5-1 | CASSLGSAQETQYF
TRBV5-1 | CASSLGTAADTQYF
TRBV20-1 | CSARESRARTDTQYF
TRBV12-3/TRBV12-4 | CASSSAWDRGLASSYEQYF
TRBV5-5 | CASYRGNTEAFF
TRBV9 | CASSPRARGASYNEQFF
TRBV30 | CAWSVRTGELFF
TRBV4-1 | CASSQDGGTSGRNF